The subject of this entry is one T cell receptor beta chain. Its antigen remains unknown. There are 14 residues in the CDR3. Trimming removed 2 bases from V and 5 bases from J; junction bases left unmatched: 5. Germline V gene lookup returns CDR1 SGHDT and CDR2 YYEEEE. The data are from a study of cytomegalovirus exposure and HLA in healthy donors. Researchers ran the PCR with 60 Vbeta and 13 Jbeta primers. Sequenced by immunoSEQ multiplex PCR; TCRdb stores in-frame clones only, minus some. This sample carries 100,000 to 150,000 clones, with 1.5% to 2% going to the ten biggest clones. The donors, nominally healthy at sampling, likely had unrecorded immune exposures. Study-wide findings and caveats: The classifier, whose performance was assessed in both the original and validation cohorts, reportedly diagnosed cytomegalovirus status with high specificity and sensitivity. In terms of immune exposure information, only CMV serostatus was available.

The sequenced sample consisted of PBMCs. The chain links TRBV5-6 to TRBJ1-2; 8 nucleotides agree with TRBD1. The sequence was obtained from a woman in her thirties or forties in good health and CMV-seropositive. In DNA, the CDR3 is TGTGCCAGCAGCTTAAAGGACAGGGCTTATGGCTACACCTTC. This encodes CASSLKDRAYGYTF.